What follows describes a single T cell receptor (beta chain). Its antigen remains unidentified. The data stem from a study of Tregs in tolerant kidney transplant recipients. On the study more broadly: Sorting of CD4+CD25+CD127- cells followed approximately 3-day belatacept mixed lymphocyte reactions, sometimes with approximately five-day graft donor restimulation. Study-level findings and limits: Expanding Tregs on activated donor B cells appeared to best identify donor-specific TCRbeta clones.

The repertoire was sequenced with immunoSEQ multiplex PCR; TCRdb's copy has only in-frame clones and lacks some. The sample shows just over 30,000 clones, 82% of them seen only once. The germline V gene encodes CDR1 MDHEN and CDR2 SYDVKM. The length of the CDR3 is 14 residues. After removal of 6 bases from V and 5 bases from J, the junction contained 9 bases not matched to a gene. Sequencing used Tregs from blood cultured with allogeneic cells. This receptor was obtained from a human donor in good health. The chain is built from TRBV28 and TRBJ1-2, with 7 bases lining up with TRBD1. The DNA for the CDR3 is TGTGCCAGCAGCGAAACAGGGGCGGTTTATGGCTACACCTTC. It encodes CASSETGAVYGYTF.